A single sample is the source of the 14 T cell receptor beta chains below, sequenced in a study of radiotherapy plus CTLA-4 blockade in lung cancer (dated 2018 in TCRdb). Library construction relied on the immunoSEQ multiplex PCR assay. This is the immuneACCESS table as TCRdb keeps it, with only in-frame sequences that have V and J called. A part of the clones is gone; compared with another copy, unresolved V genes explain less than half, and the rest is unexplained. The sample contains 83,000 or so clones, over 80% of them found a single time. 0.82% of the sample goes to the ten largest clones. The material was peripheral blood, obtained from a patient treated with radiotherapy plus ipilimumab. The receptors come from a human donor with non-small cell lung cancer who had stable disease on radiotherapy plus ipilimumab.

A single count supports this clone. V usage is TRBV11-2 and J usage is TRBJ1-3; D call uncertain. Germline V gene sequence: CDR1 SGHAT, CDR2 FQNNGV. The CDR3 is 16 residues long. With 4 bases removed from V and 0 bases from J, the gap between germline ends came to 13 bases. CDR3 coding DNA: TGTGCCAGCAGCTCGACCACGGTGAGCTCTGGAAACACCATATATTTT. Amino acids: CASSSTTVSSGNTIYF.

CDR3 DNA: TGTGCCAGCAGGGATATAGCGGGAGATTTCTACAATGAGCAGTTCTTC. It specifies CASRDIAGDFYNEQFF. This chain uses TRBV28 with TRBJ2-1; 9 bases fit TRBD2. The CDR3 extends over 16 amino acids. In germline, CDR1 is MDHEN, CDR2 SYDVKM. J gave up 3 bases and V 6 bases, and 9 bases lay outside the gene matches.

The CDR3 sequence is CASSDSRGEREFF. The CDR3 region has the DNA TGTGCCAGCAGTGATTCGCGGGGGGAGAGGGAGTTCTTC. This chain connects TRBV6-1 to TRBJ2-1, with 8 nucleotides matching TRBD2. CDR1 is MNHNS, CDR2 SASEGT, per germline. V dropped 3 bases and J dropped 14; count of bases not matched to a gene: 9. The CDR3 is 13 amino acids.

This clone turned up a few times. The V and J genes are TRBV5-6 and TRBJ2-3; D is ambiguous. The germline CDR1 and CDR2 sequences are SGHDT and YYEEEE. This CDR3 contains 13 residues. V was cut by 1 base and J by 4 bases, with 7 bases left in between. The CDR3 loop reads CASSLNEADTQYF. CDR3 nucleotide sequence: TGTGCCAGCAGCTTGAACGAGGCAGATACGCAGTATTTT.

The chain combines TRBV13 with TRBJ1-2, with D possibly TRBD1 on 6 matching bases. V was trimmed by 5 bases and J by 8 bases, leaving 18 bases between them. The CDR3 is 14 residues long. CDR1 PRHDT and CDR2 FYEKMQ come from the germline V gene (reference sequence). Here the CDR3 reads CASSLTGTIDGYTF. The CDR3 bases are TGTGCCAGCAGCCTCACAGGGACAATAGACGGCTACACCTTC.

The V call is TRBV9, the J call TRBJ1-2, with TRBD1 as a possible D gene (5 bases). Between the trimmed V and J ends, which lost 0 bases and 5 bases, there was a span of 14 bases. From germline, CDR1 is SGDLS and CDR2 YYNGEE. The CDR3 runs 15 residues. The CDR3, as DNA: TGTGCCAGCAGCGTAGCTACCGCAGGGATGTATGGCTACACCTTC. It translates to CASSVATAGMYGYTF.

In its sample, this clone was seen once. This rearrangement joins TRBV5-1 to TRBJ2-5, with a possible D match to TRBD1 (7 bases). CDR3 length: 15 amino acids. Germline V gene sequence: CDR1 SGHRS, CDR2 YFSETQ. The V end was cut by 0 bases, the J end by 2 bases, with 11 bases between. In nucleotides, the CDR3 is TGCGCCAGCAGCTTGGCCGGGGGACAGCAAGAGACCCAGTACTTC. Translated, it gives CASSLAGGQQETQYF.

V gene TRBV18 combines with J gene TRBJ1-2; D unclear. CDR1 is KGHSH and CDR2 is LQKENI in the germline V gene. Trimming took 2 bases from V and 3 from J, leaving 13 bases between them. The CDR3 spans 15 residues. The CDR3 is CASSPWGNSDYGYTF. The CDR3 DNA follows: TGTGCCAGCTCACCATGGGGAAACAGTGACTATGGCTACACCTTC.

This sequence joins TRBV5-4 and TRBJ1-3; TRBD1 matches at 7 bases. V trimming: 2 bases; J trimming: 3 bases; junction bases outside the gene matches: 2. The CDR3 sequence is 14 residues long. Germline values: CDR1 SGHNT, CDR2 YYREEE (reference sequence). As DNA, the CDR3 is TGTGCCAGCAGCTTAAGGACAGGTGGAAACACCATATATTTT. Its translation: CASSLRTGGNTIYF.

CDR3 in amino acids: CASSARKGLNTEAFF. CDR3 in DNA: TGTGCCAGCAGCGCCCGAAAGGGGTTGAACACTGAAGCTTTCTTT. The chain carries TRBV7-2 and TRBJ1-1; D possibly corresponds to TRBD1 (5 bases). The V end was cut by 5 bases, the J end by 0 bases, with 13 bases between. This CDR3 is built from 15 residues. CDR1 and CDR2 (germline): SGHTA, FQGNSA. The complete variable domain, with remaining parts taken from reference TRBV7-2 and TRBJ1-1, reads GAGVSQSPSNKVTEKGKDVELRCDPISGHTALYWYRQSLGQGLEFLIYFQGNSAPDKSGLPSDRFSAERTGGSVSTLTIQRTQQEDSAVYLCASSARKGLNTEAFFGQGTRLTVV.

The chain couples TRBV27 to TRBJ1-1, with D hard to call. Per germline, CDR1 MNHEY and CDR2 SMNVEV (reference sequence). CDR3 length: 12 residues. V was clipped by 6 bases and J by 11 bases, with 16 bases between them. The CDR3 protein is CASSRTGRRAFF. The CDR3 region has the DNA TGTGCCAGCAGCCGCACCGGGCGCAGGGCTTTCTTT.

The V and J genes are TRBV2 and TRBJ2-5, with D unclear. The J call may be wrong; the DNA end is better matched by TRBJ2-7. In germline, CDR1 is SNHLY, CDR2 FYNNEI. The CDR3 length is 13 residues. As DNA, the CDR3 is TGTGCCAGCAGTGGAGAATTATTCTCCGAGCAGTACTTC. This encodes CASSGELFSEQYF.

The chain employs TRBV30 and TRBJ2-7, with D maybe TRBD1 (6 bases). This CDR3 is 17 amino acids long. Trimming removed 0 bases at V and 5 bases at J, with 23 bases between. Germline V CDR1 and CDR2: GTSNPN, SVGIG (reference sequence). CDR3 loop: CAWSVAGVLLGPHEQYF. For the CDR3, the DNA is TGTGCCTGGAGTGTGGCAGGGGTGTTATTGGGGCCCCACGAGCAGTACTTC.

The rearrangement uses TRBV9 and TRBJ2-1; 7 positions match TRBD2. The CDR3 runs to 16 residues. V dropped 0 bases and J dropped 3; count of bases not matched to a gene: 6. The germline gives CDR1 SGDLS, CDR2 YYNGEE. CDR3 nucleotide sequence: TGTGCCAGCAGCGTAGTCGGGGGGAGGGGCTACAATGAGCAGTTCTTC. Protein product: CASSVVGGRGYNEQFF.